A selection of T cell receptor beta chains follows, all from one sample in a study of blood T cell repertoires in COVID-19. Clones were sequenced by immunoSEQ multiplex PCR, and TCRdb holds only the in-frame ones, with some missing. The sample consists of fewer than 180,000 clones, roughly 82% of them appearing once. Sequencing input: peripheral blood. These receptors were collected from a man aged 70 or older with acute or convalescent COVID-19. Both conserved end residues are part of each CDR3. The D gene is left open where the match is weak. Size tells how often a clone was seen (once, few, many) or the class of an expanded clone, and some rows leave it out.

>-|TRBJ2-1|few|TRBV7-9
TGTGCCAGCAGTCGAGGGCGGGGAGGAGACAATGAGCAGTTCTTC
CASSRGRGGDNEQFF
>TRBD2|TRBJ2-6|-|TRBV4-1
TGCGCCAGCAGCCCGCCCCTAGCGGGAGCGTCCGGGGCCAACGTCCTGACTTTC
CASSPPLAGASGANVLTF
>-|TRBJ1-5|-|TRBV12-3/TRBV12-4
TGTGCCAGCAGGAACCAGGGTGGGCCCCAGCATTTT
CASRNQGGPQHF
>TRBD2|TRBJ2-7|-|TRBV28
TGTGCCACCTTACTAGCGGGAGGGTACTACGAGCAGTACTTC
CATLLAGGYYEQYF
>TRBD2|TRBJ2-5|-|TRBV28
TGTGCCAGCAGTCCACGAAAACTAGCGGATTTCACTGAGACCCAGTACTTC
CASSPRKLADFTETQYF
>-|TRBJ1-2|-|TRBV24-1
TGTGCCACCAGTGAATACGGCAATAGCGGCTACACCTTC
CATSEYGNSGYTF
>-|TRBJ1-6|once|TRBV6-5
TGTGCCAGCATCGAGTATAATTCACCCCTCCACTTT
CASIEYNSPLHF
>TRBD2|TRBJ2-3|-|TRBV7-8
TGTGCCAGCAGCCTCCGGACTAGCGGGAGTGCAGATACGCAGTATTTT
CASSLRTSGSADTQYF
>TRBD2|TRBJ2-1|-|TRBV27
TGTGCCAGCAGTTTCATAGCGGGAGGGTCCTACAATGAGCAGTTCTTC
CASSFIAGGSYNEQFF
>TRBD2|TRBJ2-5|once|TRBV11-2
TGTGCCAGCAGCTTAGATCTCCCTAGCGGGACGGAGACCCAGTACTTC
CASSLDLPSGTETQYF
>-|TRBJ2-4|-|TRBV21-1
TGTGCCAGCAGCAGGAGGACAGCTGTAGCCAAAAACATTCAGTACTTC
CASSRRTAVAKNIQYF
>TRBD2|TRBJ2-5|-|TRBV3-1/TRBV3-2
TGTGCCAGCAGCCCGCCCGGCTTAGCGGGGGGGCAAGAGACCCAGTACTTC
CASSPPGLAGGQETQYF
>TRBD1|TRBJ1-5|-|TRBV6-5
TGTGCCAGCAGGACAGGGACTCAGCCCCAGCATTTT
CASRTGTQPQHF
>-|TRBJ1-5|once|TRBV6-1
TGTGCCAGCAGTGAATTTTTGACAGGTAGCAATCAGCCCCAGCATTTT
CASSEFLTGSNQPQHF
>TRBD1|TRBJ2-3|-|TRBV2
TGTGCCAGCAGTGCCATGGGACAGAAGACAGATACGCAGTATTTT
CASSAMGQKTDTQYF
>-|TRBJ1-5|-|TRBV19
TGTGCCAGTAGTATAGAGCAGACAGGAGACCAGCCCCAGCATTTT
CASSIEQTGDQPQHF
>TRBD1|TRBJ1-2|-|TRBV19
TGTGCCAGTAGTCTTGGGACAGTCGGCTCTGGCTACACCTTC
CASSLGTVGSGYTF
>-|TRBJ2-1|-|TRBV24-1
TGTGCCACCAGTGATTTTGGGGGGGCCAGGGGAGTTTACAATGAGCAGTTCTTC
CATSDFGGARGVYNEQFF
>-|TRBJ2-5|-|TRBV7-2
TGTGCCAGCAGCTTCGTCGGGGGGCCGGAGACCCAGTACTTC
CASSFVGGPETQYF
>-|TRBJ2-1|-|TRBV2
TGTGCCAGCAGAAACCAGGGGAGCCCTTACAATGAGCAGTTCTTC
CASRNQGSPYNEQFF
>-|TRBJ1-2|-|TRBV4-2
TGTGCCAGCAGCCACGTCCTCGGGGGTGCGGAGAGCTACACCTTC
CASSHVLGGAESYTF
>-|TRBJ2-7|-|TRBV28
TGTGCCAGCAGTTTATCCTCACCCTCGAGCTCCTACGAGCAGTACTTC
CASSLSSPSSSYEQYF
>-|TRBJ1-2|-|TRBV6-6
TGTGCCAGCAGGAAACAGGGAGTGGATGGCTACACCTTC
CASRKQGVDGYTF
>TRBD1|TRBJ2-5|few|TRBV6-6
TGTGCCAGCAGCCCACAGGGGGCTGGGACCCAGTACTTC
CASSPQGAGTQYF
>-|TRBJ2-1|-|TRBV27
TGTGCCAGCAGTACGATCCGCGTCAATGAGCAGTTCTTC
CASSTIRVNEQFF
>-|TRBJ1-5|few|TRBV19
TGTGCCAGTAGCGAGGTCGGGGGAAACAATCAGCCCCAGCATTTT
CASSEVGGNNQPQHF
>-|TRBJ2-5|once|TRBV5-5
TGTGCCAGCAGCACGACATTACAGTACTTGGAGACCCAGTACTTC
CASSTTLQYLETQYF
>-|TRBJ2-3|-|TRBV9
TGTGCCAGCAGCGTAGGGGGGGCAGATACGCAGTATTTT
CASSVGGADTQYF
>-|TRBJ1-5|-|TRBV4-1
TGCGCCAGCAGCCCAACTCTATTCAGCAATCAGCCCCAGCATTTT
CASSPTLFSNQPQHF
>TRBD1|TRBJ2-5|few|TRBV10-1
TGCGCCAGCAGTGCGGGACAGGGAGAGACCCAGTACTTC
CASSAGQGETQYF
>TRBD2|TRBJ2-7|once|TRBV11-2
TGTGCCAGCAGCATGGGACTAGCGGGAGGCATCTACGAGCAGTACTTC
CASSMGLAGGIYEQYF
>-|TRBJ2-7|-|TRBV5-1
TGCGCCAGCAGCTTAGGGGGCTACGAGCAGTACTTC
CASSLGGYEQYF
>TRBD1|TRBJ1-2|few|TRBV27
TGTGCCAGCAGTTCCGGGACAGGGGGCGCAAACTATGGCTACACCTTC
CASSSGTGGANYGYTF
>TRBD2|TRBJ2-3|once|TRBV3-1/TRBV3-2
TGTGCCAGCAGCCACCTTTTAGGAACGACTAGCGGGAGGGATACGCAGTATTTT
CASSHLLGTTSGRDTQYF
>TRBD1|TRBJ2-7|once|TRBV13
TGTGCCAGCAGCGTCCGGGACAGGGGTTTCGAGCAGTACTTC
CASSVRDRGFEQYF
>-|TRBJ1-2|-|TRBV3-1/TRBV3-2
TGTGCCAGCAGCCAAGGGCCCCCAGGGATTGGTGGCTACACCTTC
CASSQGPPGIGGYTF
>-|TRBJ2-1|-|TRBV5-1
TGCGCCAGCAGCTCTGCAGGAGGGTTAGGCAATGAGCAGTTCTTC
CASSSAGGLGNEQFF
>-|TRBJ2-7|-|TRBV4-1
TGCGCCAGCAGCCAAGGTACGGGCTACGAGCAGTACTTC
CASSQGTGYEQYF
>-|TRBJ2-7|-|TRBV12-3/TRBV12-4
TGTGCCAGCAGTTTTGGGGAGACCTACGAGCAGTACTTC
CASSFGETYEQYF
>-|TRBJ1-5|-|TRBV30
TGTGCCTGGAGTGCGGACAGTGATAGCAATCAGCCCCAGCATTTT
CAWSADSDSNQPQHF
>-|TRBJ2-7|few|TRBV10-3
TGTGCCGTCCGGGGGGCACTCTCCTACGAGCAGTACTTC
CAVRGALSYEQYF
>-|TRBJ1-1|few|TRBV3-1/TRBV3-2
TGTGCCAGCAGCCAAAAGTCAGGGTATACTGAAGCTTTCTTT
CASSQKSGYTEAFF
>TRBD1|TRBJ1-6|-|TRBV18
TGTGCCAGCTCACCCTCAGGCCGGGACAGGGTAGGCGGTTCACCCCTCCACTTT
CASSPSGRDRVGGSPLHF
>-|TRBJ1-4|-|TRBV27
TGTGCCAGCAGTACTAGCCCCGGGCCCTCCCCCGGTGAAAAACTGTTTTTT
CASSTSPGPSPGEKLFF
>TRBD1|TRBJ1-4|-|TRBV14
TGTGCCAGCAGCCAAGGGTCGGGACAGAAACTGTTTTTT
CASSQGSGQKLFF
>-|TRBJ1-5|-|TRBV5-6
TGTGCCAGCAGTCGAGGGAGGGCGGGTCAGCCCCAGCATTTT
CASSRGRAGQPQHF
>-|TRBJ2-2|-|TRBV7-8
TGTGCCAGCAGCTTAGCGGGAGGTTACACCGGGGAGCTGTTTTTT
CASSLAGGYTGELFF
>-|TRBJ1-5|-|TRBV5-8
TGTGCCAGCAGCTGGGAGGGACGGCTAACCCTTAGCAATCAGCCCCAGCATTTT
CASSWEGRLTLSNQPQHF
>TRBD1|TRBJ2-7|-|TRBV6-5
TGTGCCAGCAAGCCGGGACAGGTAACGTGGGAGCAGTACTTC
CASKPGQVTWEQYF
>-|TRBJ1-2|-|TRBV3-1/TRBV3-2
TGTGCGGTCGGGGGGCAGGACTATGGCTACACCTTC
CAVGGQDYGYTF
>TRBD1|TRBJ1-5|-|TRBV19
TGTGCCAGCTGGGACAGGGGGTATCAGCCCCAGCATTTT
CASWDRGYQPQHF
>TRBD2|TRBJ2-5|-|TRBV9
TGTGCCAGCAGCGTAGGGACTAGCGGCACCCAAGAGACCCAGTACTTC
CASSVGTSGTQETQYF
>TRBD1|TRBJ2-5|-|TRBV28
TGTGCCAGCAGGGAGACAGGGGAAGAGACCCAGTACTTC
CASRETGEETQYF
>TRBD2|TRBJ2-4|once|TRBV6-1
TGTGCCAGCAGTGAATTTGCGGGAGTTGGCAAAAACATTCAGTACTTC
CASSEFAGVGKNIQYF
>TRBD1|TRBJ2-1|-|TRBV7-3
TGTGCCAGCAGCTTACAGACAGGGGATGAGCAGTTCTTC
CASSLQTGDEQFF
>-|TRBJ1-6|-|TRBV6-5
TGTGCCAGCAGTTACTCGTTACAGGCTAATTCACCCCTCCACTTT
CASSYSLQANSPLHF
>-|TRBJ1-3|-|TRBV5-1
TGCGCCAGCAGCTTGTCCCACGGGGGGCTTGGAAACACCATATATTTT
CASSLSHGGLGNTIYF
>-|TRBJ1-6|-|TRBV12-3/TRBV12-4
TGTGCCAGCAGTTTACATGATAATTCACCCCTCCACTTT
CASSLHDNSPLHF
>TRBD1|TRBJ1-2|-|TRBV6-5
TGTGCCAGCAGTAGGACAGGGACCACTAACTATGGCTACACCTTC
CASSRTGTTNYGYTF
>-|TRBJ1-4|-|TRBV28
TGTGCCGCGAAACAGGGTGCGCGTGAAAAACTGTTTTTT
CAAKQGAREKLFF